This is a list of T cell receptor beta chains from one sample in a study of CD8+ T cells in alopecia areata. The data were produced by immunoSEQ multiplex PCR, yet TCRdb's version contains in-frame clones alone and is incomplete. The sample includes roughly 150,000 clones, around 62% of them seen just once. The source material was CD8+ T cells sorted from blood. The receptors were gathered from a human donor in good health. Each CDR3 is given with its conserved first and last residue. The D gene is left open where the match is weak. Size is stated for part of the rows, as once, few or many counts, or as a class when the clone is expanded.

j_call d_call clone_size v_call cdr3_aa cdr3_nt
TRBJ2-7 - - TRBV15 CATSPPPPGPYEQYF TGTGCCACCAGCCCCCCGCCCCCGGGGCCCTACGAGCAGTACTTC
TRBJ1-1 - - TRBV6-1 CASSERSGSLNTEAFF TGTGCCAGCAGTGAAAGGTCAGGGTCACTGAACACTGAAGCTTTCTTT
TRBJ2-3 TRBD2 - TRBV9 CASSVALAGASDTQYF TGTGCCAGCAGCGTAGCTTTAGCGGGAGCGTCAGATACGCAGTATTTT
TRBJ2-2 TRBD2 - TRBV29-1 CSARLAGESTGELFF TGCAGCGCTCGACTAGCGGGAGAGAGCACCGGGGAGCTGTTTTTT
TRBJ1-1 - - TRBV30 CAWFSGGENTEAFF TGTGCCTGGTTTTCGGGGGGAGAGAACACTGAAGCTTTCTTT
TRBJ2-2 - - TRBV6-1 CASTAGGELFF TGTGCCAGCACAGCTGGGGGGGAGCTGTTTTTT
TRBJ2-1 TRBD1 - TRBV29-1 CSVPRDRVYNEQFF TGCAGCGTTCCCCGCGACAGGGTCTACAATGAGCAGTTCTTC
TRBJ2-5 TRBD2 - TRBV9 CASSRGLPETQYF TGTGCCAGCAGCAGGGGACTACCAGAGACCCAGTACTTC
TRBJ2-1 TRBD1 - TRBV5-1 CASSQGQGRNEQFF TGCGCCAGCAGCCAGGGACAGGGGAGGAATGAGCAGTTCTTC
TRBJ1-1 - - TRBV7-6 CASSFPAGGTEAFF TGTGCCAGCAGTTTCCCGGCAGGAGGCACTGAAGCTTTCTTT
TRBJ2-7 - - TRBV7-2 CASSQENEQYF TGTGCCAGCAGCCAGGAAAACGAGCAGTACTTC
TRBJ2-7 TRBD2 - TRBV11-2 CASSLDPGLAEDYEQYF TGTGCCAGCAGCTTAGATCCGGGACTAGCGGAAGACTACGAGCAGTACTTC
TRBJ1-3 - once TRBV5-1 CASSLEGQAGNTIYF TGCGCCAGCAGCTTGGAGGGGCAGGCTGGAAACACCATATATTTT
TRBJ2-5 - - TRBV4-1 CASSSQVQSSQYF TGCGCCAGCAGCTCACAGGTCCAGTCGTCCCAGTACTTC
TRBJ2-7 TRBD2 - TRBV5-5 CASNRLAGDYEQYF TGTGCCAGCAACCGACTAGCGGGAGATTACGAGCAGTACTTC
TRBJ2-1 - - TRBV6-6 CASSYDLYVHEQFF TGTGCCAGCAGTTATGATCTCTACGTCCATGAGCAGTTCTTC
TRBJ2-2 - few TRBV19 CASSISGTGITGELFF TGTGCCAGTAGTATTAGCGGGACAGGGATAACCGGGGAGCTGTTTTTT
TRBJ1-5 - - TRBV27 CASRPESNQPQHF TGTGCCAGCCGGCCCGAAAGCAATCAGCCCCAGCATTTT
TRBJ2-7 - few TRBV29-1 CSVESWDQGEQYF TGCAGCGTTGAATCGTGGGATCAAGGCGAGCAGTACTTC
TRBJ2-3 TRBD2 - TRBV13 CASSLRETADTQYF TGTGCCAGCAGCTTGCGGGAGACGGCAGATACGCAGTATTTT
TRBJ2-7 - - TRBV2 CASSEATETYEQYF TGTGCCAGCAGTGAAGCGACAGAAACCTACGAGCAGTACTTC
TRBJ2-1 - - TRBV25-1 CASSESTYNEQFF TGTGCCAGCAGTGAATCGACCTACAATGAGCAGTTCTTC
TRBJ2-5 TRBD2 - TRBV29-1 CSGTGTSGRETQYF TGCAGCGGAACCGGGACTAGCGGGCGAGAGACCCAGTACTTC
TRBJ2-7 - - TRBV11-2 CASSWTYEQYF TGTGCCAGCAGCTGGACCTACGAGCAGTACTTC
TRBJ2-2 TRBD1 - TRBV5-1 CASSSDHRGRYTGELFF TGCGCCAGCAGCTCCGACCACAGGGGGCGGTACACCGGGGAGCTGTTTTTT
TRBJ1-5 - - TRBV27 CASSFIGGGQPQHF TGTGCCAGCAGTTTTATAGGCGGCGGCCAGCCCCAGCATTTT
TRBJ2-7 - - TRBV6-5 CASSTDASSYEQYF TGTGCCAGCAGTACCGACGCTTCCTCCTACGAGCAGTACTTC
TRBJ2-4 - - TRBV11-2 CASSRRDYQYF TGTGCCAGCAGCCGCCGAGATTATCAGTACTTC
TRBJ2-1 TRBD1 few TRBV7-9 CASSFPTGFGEQFF TGTGCCAGCAGCTTCCCGACAGGGTTCGGTGAGCAGTTCTTC
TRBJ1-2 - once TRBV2 CASSATPWTVNYGYTF TGTGCCAGCAGTGCGACGCCGTGGACTGTCAACTATGGCTACACCTTC
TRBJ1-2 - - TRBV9 CASGPPHTF TGTGCCTCTGGTCCGCCCCACACCTTC
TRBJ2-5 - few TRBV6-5 CASSSTDRTQYF TGTGCCAGCAGTTCTACTGACCGTACCCAGTACTTC
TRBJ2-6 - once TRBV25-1 CASSGAGAGANVLTF TGTGCCAGCAGTGGTGCGGGGGCGGGGGCCAACGTCCTGACTTTC
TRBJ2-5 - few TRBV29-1 CSVQGREAQYF TGCAGCGTTCAGGGAAGAGAGGCCCAGTACTTC
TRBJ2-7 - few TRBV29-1 CSVHQGYEQYF TGCAGCGTCCACCAGGGCTACGAGCAGTACTTC
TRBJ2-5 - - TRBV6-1 CASSESETQYF TGTGCCAGCAGTGAATCCGAGACCCAGTACTTC
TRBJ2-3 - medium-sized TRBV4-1 CASSLRGTDTQYF TGCGCCAGCAGCCTGAGAGGTACAGATACGCAGTATTTT
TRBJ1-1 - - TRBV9 CASSVGDNTEAFF TGTGCCAGCAGCGTGGGGGACAACACTGAAGCTTTCTTT
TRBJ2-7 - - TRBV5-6 CASSPFFGSYEQYF TGTGCCAGCAGCCCCTTCTTTGGAAGCTACGAGCAGTACTTC
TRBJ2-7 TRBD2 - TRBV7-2 CASSKRLAGYEQYF TGTGCCAGCAGCAAAAGACTAGCGGGGTACGAGCAGTACTTC
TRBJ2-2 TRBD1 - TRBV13 CASSLSDRGAGELFF TGTGCCAGCAGCCTCTCGGACAGGGGGGCCGGGGAGCTGTTTTTT
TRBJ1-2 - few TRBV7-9 CASSLADGYTF TGTGCCAGCAGCTTAGCGGATGGCTACACCTTC
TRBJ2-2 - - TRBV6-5 CASNRMGTGELFF TGTGCCAGCAACAGAATGGGGACCGGGGAGCTGTTTTTT
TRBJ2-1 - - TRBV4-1 CASSQLGAEQFF TGCGCCAGCAGCCAGCTCGGGGCCGAGCAGTTCTTC
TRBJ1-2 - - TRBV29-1 CSVEGREEGYTF TGCAGCGTTGAAGGTCGAGAGGAGGGCTACACCTTC
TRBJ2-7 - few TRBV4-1 CASSQEAQGGYEQYF TGCGCCAGCAGCCAAGAGGCACAGGGAGGCTACGAGCAGTACTTC
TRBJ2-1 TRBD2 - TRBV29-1 CSVEPEAGGTEQFF TGCAGCGTTGAGCCTGAAGCGGGAGGGACTGAGCAGTTCTTC
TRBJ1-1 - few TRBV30 CAWSGRRWTEAFF TGTGCCTGGAGCGGCCGGCGGTGGACTGAAGCTTTCTTT
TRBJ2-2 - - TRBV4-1 CASSQGNFGDTGELFF TGCGCCAGCAGCCAAGGGAACTTCGGCGACACCGGGGAGCTGTTTTTT
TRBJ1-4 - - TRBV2 CASSEGLATNEKLFF TGTGCCAGCAGTGAAGGGCTTGCAACTAATGAAAAACTGTTTTTT
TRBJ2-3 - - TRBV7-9 CASSSPGHSTDTQYF TGTGCCAGCAGCTCTCCGGGCCACAGCACAGATACGCAGTATTTT
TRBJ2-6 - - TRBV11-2 CASSPQGQTGANVLTF TGTGCCAGCAGCCCACAGGGACAAACTGGGGCCAACGTCCTGACTTTC
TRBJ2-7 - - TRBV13 CASSLSRETYEQYF TGTGCCAGCAGCTTATCCAGGGAAACCTACGAGCAGTACTTC
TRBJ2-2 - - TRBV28 CASSFSRRNTGELFF TGTGCCAGCAGTTTTTCCAGGCGAAACACCGGGGAGCTGTTTTTT
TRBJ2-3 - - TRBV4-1 CASSQFLGTDTQYF TGCGCCAGCAGCCAATTCCTCGGCACAGATACGCAGTATTTT
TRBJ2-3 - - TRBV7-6 CASSQTLGVADTQYF TGTGCCAGCAGTCAAACACTTGGTGTGGCAGATACGCAGTATTTT